This T cell receptor (beta chain) was identified during a study of T-cell reconstitution after alpha-beta-depleted transplantation in children. This clonotype was seen a few times. The library targeted TCRbeta and was prepared with unique molecular identifiers. TCRdb used MiXCR to reprocess the PCR reads, holding one entry per CDR3 protein. The data show about 460,000 distinct CDR3 sequences, around 13% seen once. This receptor was obtained from a human donor who donated a stem cell graft to a child with combined immunodeficiency. This sample comprised PBMCs from the stem cell graft donor, obtained from the stem cell graft.

Here the CDR3 DNA reads TGTGCCAGCAGCGTAGCCCCTAGCGGGACCTACAATGAGCAGTTCTTC. Encoded protein: CASSVAPSGTYNEQFF. The chain has TRBV9 and TRBJ2-1; TRBD2 aligns across 9 bases. CDR3 length equals 16 residues. Germline V gene lookup returns CDR1 SGDLS and CDR2 YYNGEE. The ends lost 0 bases at V and 2 bases at J; junction bases unmatched: 3.